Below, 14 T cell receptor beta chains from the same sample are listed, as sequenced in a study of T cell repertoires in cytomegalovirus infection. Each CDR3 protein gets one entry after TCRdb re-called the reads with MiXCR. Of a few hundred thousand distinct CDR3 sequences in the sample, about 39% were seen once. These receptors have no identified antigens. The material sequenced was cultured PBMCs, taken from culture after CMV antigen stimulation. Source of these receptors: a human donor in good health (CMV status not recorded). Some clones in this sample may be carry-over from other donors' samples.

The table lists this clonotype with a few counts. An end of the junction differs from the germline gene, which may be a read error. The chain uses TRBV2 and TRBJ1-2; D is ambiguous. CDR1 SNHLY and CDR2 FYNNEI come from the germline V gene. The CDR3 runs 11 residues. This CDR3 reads CASARHYGYTF. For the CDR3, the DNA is TGTGCCAGCGCTAGACACTACGGCTACACCTTC.

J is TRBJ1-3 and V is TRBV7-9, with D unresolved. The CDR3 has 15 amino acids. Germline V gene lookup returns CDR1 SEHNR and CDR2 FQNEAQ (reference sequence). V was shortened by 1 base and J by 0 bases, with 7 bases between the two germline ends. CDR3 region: CASSLVANSGNTIYF. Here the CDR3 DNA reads TGTGCCAGCAGCTTAGTTGCCAACTCTGGAAACACCATATATTTT. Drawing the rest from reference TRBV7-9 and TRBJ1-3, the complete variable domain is DTGVSQNPRHKITKRGQNVTFRCDPISEHNRLYWYRQTLGQGPEFLTYFQNEAQLEKSRLLSDRFSAERPKGSFSTLEIQRTEQGDSAMYLCASSLVANSGNTIYFGEGSWLTVV.

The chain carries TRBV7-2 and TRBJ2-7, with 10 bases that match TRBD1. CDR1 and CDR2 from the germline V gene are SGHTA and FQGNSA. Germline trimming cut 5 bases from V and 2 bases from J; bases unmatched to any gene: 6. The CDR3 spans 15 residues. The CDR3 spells CASSRVDRGAYEQYF. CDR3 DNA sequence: TGTGCCAGCAGCCGGGTGGACAGGGGGGCCTACGAGCAGTACTTC.

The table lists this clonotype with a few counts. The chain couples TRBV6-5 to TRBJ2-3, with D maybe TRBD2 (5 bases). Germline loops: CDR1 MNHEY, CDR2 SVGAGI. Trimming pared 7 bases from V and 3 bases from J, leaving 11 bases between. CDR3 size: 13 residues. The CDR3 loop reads CASKRTGTDTQYF. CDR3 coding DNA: TGTGCCAGCAAGCGGACGGGTACAGATACGCAGTATTTT.

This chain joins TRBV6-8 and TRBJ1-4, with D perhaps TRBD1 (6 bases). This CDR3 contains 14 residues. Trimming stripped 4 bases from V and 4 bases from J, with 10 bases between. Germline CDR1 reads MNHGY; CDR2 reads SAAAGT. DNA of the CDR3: TGTGCCAGCAGTTGGACAGCCGATAATGAAAAACTGTTTTTT. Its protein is CASSWTADNEKLFF.

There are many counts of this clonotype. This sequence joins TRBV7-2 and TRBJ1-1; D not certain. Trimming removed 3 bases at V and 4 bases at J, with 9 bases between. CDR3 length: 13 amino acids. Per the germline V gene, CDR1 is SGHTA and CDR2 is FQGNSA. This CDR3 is CASSLMEGTEAFF. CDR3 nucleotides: TGTGCCAGCAGCTTGATGGAGGGCACTGAAGCTTTCTTT.

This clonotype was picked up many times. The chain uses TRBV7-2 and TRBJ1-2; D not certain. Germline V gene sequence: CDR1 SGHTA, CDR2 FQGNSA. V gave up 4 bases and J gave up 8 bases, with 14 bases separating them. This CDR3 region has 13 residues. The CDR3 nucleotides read TGTGCCAGCAGCTACAGCTCCCCGGACGGCTACACCTTC. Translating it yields CASSYSSPDGYTF.

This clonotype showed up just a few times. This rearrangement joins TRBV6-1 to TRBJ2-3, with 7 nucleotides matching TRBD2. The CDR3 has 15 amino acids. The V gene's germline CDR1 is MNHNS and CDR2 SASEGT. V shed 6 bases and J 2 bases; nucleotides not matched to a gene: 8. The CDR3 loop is CASRGTNLPTDTQYF. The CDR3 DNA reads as TGTGCCAGCAGAGGGACTAATCTGCCCACAGATACGCAGTATTTT.

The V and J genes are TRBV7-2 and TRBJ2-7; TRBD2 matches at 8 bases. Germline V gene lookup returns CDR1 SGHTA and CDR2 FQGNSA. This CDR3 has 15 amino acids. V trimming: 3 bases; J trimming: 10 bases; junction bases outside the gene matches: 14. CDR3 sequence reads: CASSLGGGRTTLQYF. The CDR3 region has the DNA TGTGCCAGCAGCTTGGGGGGCGGGAGGACCACACTCCAGTACTTC.

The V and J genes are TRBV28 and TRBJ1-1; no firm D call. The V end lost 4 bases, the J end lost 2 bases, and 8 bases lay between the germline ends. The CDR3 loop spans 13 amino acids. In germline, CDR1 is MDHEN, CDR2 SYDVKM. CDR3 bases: TGTGCCAGCAGTTCTCCAGCAAACACTGAAGCTTTCTTT. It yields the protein CASSSPANTEAFF.

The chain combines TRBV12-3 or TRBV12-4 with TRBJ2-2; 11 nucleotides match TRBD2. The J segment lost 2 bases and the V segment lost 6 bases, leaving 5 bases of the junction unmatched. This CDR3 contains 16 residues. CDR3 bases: TGTGCCAGCAGACCGGGACTAGCGGAAAACACCGGGGAGCTGTTTTTT. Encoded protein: CASRPGLAENTGELFF.

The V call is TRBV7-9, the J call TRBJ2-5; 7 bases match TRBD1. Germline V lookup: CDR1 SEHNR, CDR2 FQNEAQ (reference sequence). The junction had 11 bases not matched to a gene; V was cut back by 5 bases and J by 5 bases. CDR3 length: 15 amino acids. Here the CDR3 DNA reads TGTGCCAGCAGCCCTAGGGACAGACCAACGGAGACCCAGTACTTC. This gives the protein CASSPRDRPTETQYF.

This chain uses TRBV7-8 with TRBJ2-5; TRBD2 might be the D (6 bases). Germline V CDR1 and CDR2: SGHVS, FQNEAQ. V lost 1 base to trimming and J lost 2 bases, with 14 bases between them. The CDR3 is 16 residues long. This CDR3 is CASSLGLFAGQETQYF. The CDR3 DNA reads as TGTGCCAGCAGCTTAGGCCTATTTGCGGGACAAGAGACCCAGTACTTC.

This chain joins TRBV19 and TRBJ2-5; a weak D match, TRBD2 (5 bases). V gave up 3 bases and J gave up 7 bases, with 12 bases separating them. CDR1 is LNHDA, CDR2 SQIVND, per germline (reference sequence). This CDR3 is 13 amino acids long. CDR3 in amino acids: CASSIASRGTQYF. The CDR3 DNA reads TGTGCCAGTAGTATCGCCAGTCGGGGGACCCAGTACTTC.